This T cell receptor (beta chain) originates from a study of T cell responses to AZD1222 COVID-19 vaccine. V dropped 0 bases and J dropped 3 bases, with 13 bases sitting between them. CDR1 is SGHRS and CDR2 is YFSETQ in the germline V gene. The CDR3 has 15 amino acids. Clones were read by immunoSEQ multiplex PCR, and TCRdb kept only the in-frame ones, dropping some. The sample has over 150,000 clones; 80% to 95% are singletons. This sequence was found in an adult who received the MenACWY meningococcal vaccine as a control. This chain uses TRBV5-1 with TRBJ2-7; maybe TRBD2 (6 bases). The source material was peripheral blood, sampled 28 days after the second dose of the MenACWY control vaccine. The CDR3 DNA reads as TGCGCCAGCAGCTTGGATGCGGGGCAACTCTACGAGCAGTACTTC. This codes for CASSLDAGQLYEQYF.